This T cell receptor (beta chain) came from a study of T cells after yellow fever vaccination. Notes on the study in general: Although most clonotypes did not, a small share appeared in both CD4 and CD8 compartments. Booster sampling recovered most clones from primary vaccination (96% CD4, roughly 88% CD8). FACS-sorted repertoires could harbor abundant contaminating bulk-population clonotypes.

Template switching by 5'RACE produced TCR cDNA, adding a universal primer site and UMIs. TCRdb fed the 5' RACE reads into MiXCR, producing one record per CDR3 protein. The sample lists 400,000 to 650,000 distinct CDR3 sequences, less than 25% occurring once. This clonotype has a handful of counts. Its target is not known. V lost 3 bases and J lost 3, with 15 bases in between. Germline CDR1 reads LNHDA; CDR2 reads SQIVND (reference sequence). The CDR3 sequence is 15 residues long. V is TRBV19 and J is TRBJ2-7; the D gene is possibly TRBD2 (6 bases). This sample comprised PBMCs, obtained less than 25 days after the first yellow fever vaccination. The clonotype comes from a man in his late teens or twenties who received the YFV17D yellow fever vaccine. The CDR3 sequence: CASSIGQGGFYEQYF. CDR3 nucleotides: TGTGCCAGTAGTATTGGTCAGGGAGGATTCTACGAGCAGTACTTC.